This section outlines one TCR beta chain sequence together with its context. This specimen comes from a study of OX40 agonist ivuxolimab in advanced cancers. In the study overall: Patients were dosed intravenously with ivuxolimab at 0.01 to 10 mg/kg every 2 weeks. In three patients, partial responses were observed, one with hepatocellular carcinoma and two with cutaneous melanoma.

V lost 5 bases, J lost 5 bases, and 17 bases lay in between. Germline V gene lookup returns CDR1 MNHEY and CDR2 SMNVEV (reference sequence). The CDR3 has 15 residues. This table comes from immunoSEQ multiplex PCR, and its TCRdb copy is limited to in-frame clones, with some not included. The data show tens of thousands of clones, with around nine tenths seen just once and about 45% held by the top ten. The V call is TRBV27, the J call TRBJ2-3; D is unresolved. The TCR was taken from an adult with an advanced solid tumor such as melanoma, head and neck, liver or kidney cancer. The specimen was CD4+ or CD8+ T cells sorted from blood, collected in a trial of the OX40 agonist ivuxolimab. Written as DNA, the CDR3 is TGTGCCAGCAGTCTAACCCGGAGAGTACAAGATACGCAGTATTTT. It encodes CASSLTRRVQDTQYF.